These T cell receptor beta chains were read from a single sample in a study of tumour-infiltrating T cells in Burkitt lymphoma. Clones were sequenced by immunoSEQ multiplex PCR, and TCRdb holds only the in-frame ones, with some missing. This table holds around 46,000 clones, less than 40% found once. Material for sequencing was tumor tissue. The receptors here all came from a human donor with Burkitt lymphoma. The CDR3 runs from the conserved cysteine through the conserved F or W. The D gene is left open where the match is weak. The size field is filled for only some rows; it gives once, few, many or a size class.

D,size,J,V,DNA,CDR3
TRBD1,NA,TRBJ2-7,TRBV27,TGTGCCACCGCCAGGGGGCCCGAGCAGTACTTC,CATARGPEQYF
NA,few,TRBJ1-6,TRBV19,TGTGCCAGTAGTATCTCCCAGGATTCACCCCTCCACTTT,CASSISQDSPLHF
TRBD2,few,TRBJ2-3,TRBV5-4,TGTGCCAGCAGCCCGGGGGGACGGTTGAGCACAGATACGCAGTATTTT,CASSPGGRLSTDTQYF
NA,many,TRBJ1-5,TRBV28,TGTGCCAGCAGTTTTAGGAGGGATAGCAATCAGCCCCAGCATTTT,CASSFRRDSNQPQHF
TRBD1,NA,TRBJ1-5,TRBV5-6,TGTGCCAGCAGCCCGGGACAGGAAAGCAATCAGCCCCAGCATTTT,CASSPGQESNQPQHF
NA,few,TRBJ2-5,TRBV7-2,TGTGCCAGCAGCTTAGGGCCCCGGGGTTGGGAGACCCAGTACTTC,CASSLGPRGWETQYF
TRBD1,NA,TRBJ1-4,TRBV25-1,TGTGCCAGCCGGACAGGGTGGACTGAAAAACTGTTTTTT,CASRTGWTEKLFF
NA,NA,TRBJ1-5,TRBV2,TGTGCCAGCAGTGATAAGACGCAGGGGCAGCCCCAGCATTTT,CASSDKTQGQPQHF
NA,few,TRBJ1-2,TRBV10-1,TGCGCCAGCAGTGAGCCCCAGACAAATAACTATGGCTACACCTTC,CASSEPQTNNYGYTF
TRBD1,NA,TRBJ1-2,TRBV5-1,TGCGCCAGCAGCGATGCGACAGGGAACTATGGCTACACCTTC,CASSDATGNYGYTF
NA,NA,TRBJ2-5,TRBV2,TGTGCCAGCATTCCCGACAAGTCCAGGGGGACCCAGTACTTC,CASIPDKSRGTQYF
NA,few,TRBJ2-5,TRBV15,TGTGCCACCTCCGGTGACAAAGAGACCCAGTACTTC,CATSGDKETQYF
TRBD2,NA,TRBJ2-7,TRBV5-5,TGTGCCAGCAGCTTGGTCGGAGCGGGGGGCCACGAGCAGTACTTC,CASSLVGAGGHEQYF
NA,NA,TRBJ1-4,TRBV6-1,TGTGCCAGCAGCCAACAGGGTGGCGGAGAAAAACTGTTTTTT,CASSQQGGGEKLFF
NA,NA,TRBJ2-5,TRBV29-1,TGCAGCGTTGATAGAAGTTGGACCCAGTACTTC,CSVDRSWTQYF
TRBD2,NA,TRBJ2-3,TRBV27,TGTGCCAGCAGTTCCCTGACTAGCGCGTGGGGTACGCAGTATTTT,CASSSLTSAWGTQYF
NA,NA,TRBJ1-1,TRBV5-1,TGCGCCAGCAGACCCGATACAGGTCCCACTGAAGCTTTCTTT,CASRPDTGPTEAFF
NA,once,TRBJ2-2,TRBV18,TGTGCCAGCTCACCAACGGGTCCAAACACCGGGGAGCTGTTTTTT,CASSPTGPNTGELFF
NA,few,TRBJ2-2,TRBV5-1,TGCGCCAGCAGCCTGGGGCAGCGCACCGGGGAGCTGTTTTTT,CASSLGQRTGELFF